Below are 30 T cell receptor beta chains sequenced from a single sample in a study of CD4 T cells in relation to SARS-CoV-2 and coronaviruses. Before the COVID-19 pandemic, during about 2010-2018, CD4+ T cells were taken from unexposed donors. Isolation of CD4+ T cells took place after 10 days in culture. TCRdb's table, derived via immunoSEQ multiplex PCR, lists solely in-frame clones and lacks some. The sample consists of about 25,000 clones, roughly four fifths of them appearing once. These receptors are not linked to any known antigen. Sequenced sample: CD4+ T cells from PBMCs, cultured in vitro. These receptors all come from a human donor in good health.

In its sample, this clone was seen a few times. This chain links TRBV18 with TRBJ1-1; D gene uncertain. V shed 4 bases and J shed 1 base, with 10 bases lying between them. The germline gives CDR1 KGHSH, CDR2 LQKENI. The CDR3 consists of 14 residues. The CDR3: CASSRLEGNTEAFF. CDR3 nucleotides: TGTGCCAGCTCACGGCTGGAGGGGAACACTGAAGCTTTCTTT.

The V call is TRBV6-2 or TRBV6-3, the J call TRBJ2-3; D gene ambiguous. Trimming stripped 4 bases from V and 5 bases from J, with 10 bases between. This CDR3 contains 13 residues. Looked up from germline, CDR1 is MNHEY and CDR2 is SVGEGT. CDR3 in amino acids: CASSSATLDTQYF. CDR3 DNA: TGTGCCAGCAGTTCGGCGACCCTAGATACGCAGTATTTT.

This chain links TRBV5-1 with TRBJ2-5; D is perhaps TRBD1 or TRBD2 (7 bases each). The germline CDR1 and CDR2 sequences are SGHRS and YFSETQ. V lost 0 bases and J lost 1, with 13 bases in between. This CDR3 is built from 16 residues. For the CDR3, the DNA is TGCGCCAGCAGCTTGGGTTCAGGGGGGGTCCAAGAGACCCAGTACTTC. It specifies CASSLGSGGVQETQYF.

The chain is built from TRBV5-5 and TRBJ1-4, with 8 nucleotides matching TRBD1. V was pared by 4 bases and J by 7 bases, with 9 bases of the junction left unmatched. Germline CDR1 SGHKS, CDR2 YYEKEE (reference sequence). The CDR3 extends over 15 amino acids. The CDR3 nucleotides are TGTGCCAGCAGCCATGGACAGGGAGTCCTTGAAAAACTGTTTTTT. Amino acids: CASSHGQGVLEKLFF.

The chain's CDR3 is CASSLAGPPGTGELFF. CDR3 nucleotide sequence: TGTGCCAGCAGCTTAGCGGGGCCCCCAGGCACCGGGGAGCTGTTTTTT. The gene calls are TRBV7-2 and TRBJ2-2, with D possibly matching TRBD1 (5 bases). V was shortened by 0 bases and J by 4 bases, with 12 bases between the two germline ends. The CDR3 consists of 16 residues. Germline loops: CDR1 SGHTA, CDR2 FQGNSA.

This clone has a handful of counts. The CDR3 sequence: CASSRTFNSPLHF. DNA for the CDR3: TGTGCCAGCAGCAGGACCTTTAATTCACCCCTCCACTTT. The chain joins TRBV7-2 to TRBJ1-6; D not resolved. V lost 5 bases and J 6 bases, leaving 8 bases between the germline ends. The CDR3 has 13 amino acids. Germline V CDR1 and CDR2: SGHTA, FQGNSA.

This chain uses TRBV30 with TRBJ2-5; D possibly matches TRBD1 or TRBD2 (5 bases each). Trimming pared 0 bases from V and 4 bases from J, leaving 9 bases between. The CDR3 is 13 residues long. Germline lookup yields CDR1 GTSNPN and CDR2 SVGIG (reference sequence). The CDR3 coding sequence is TGTGCCTGGAGTGTACACGGGGCAGAGACCCAGTACTTC. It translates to CAWSVHGAETQYF.

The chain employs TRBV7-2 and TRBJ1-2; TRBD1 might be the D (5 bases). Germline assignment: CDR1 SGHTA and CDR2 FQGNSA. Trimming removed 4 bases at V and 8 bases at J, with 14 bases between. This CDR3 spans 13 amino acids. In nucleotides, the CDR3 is TGTGCCAGCAGCTCCTACAGGTTGGAGGGCTACACCTTC. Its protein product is CASSSYRLEGYTF.

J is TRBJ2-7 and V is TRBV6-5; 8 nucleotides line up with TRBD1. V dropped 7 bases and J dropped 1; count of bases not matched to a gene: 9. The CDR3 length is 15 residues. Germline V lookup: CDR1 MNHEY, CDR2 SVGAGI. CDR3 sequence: CASKARTGYSYEQYF. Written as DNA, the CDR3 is TGTGCCAGCAAAGCTCGGACAGGGTATTCCTACGAGCAGTACTTC.

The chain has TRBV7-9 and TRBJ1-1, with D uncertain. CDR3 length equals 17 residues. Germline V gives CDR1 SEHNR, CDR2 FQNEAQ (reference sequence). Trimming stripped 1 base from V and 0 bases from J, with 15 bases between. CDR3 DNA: TGTGCCAGCAGCTTAGGGAGATCAGGTTTACTGAACACTGAAGCTTTCTTT. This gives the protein CASSLGRSGLLNTEAFF.

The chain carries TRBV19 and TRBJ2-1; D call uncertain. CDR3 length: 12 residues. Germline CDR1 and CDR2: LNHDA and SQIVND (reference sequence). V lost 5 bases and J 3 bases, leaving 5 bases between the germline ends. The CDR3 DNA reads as TGTGCCAGTAGTCCACGCTACAATGAGCAGTTCTTC. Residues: CASSPRYNEQFF.

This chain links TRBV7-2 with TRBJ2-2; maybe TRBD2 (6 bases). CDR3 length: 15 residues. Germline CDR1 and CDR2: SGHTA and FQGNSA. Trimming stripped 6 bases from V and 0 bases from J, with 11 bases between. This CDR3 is CASRVGLSNTGELFF. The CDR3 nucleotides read TGTGCCAGCAGGGTGGGACTTTCGAACACCGGGGAGCTGTTTTTT.

CDR3 sequence (DNA): TGTGCCAGCAGCGTCCTTAGCGGGAGCACAGATACGCAGTATTTT. Translation: CASSVLSGSTDTQYF. The chain uses TRBV9 and TRBJ2-3, with 7 bases that match TRBD2. The CDR3 consists of 15 residues. J was trimmed by 0 bases and V by 2 bases; bases with no gene match: 3. Looked up from germline, CDR1 is SGDLS and CDR2 is YYNGEE.

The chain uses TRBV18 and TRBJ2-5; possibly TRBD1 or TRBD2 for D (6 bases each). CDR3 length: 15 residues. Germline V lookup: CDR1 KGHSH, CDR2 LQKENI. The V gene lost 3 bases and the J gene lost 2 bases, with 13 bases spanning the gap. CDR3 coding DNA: TGTGCCAGCTCACCCAAGGGGGGTCCACAAGAGACCCAGTACTTC. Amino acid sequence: CASSPKGGPQETQYF. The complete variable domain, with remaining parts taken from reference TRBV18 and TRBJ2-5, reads NAGVMQNPRHLVRRRGQEARLRCSPMKGHSHVYWYRQLPEEGLKFMVYLQKENIIDESGMPKERFSAEFPKEGPSILRIQQVVRGDSAAYFCASSPKGGPQETQYFGPGTRLLVL.

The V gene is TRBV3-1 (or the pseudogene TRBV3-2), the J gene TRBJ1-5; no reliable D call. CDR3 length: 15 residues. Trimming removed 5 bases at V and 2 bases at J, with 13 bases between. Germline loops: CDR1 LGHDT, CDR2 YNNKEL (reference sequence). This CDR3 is CASSSATDGNQPQHF. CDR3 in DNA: TGTGCCAGCAGCTCAGCCACAGATGGCAATCAGCCCCAGCATTTT.

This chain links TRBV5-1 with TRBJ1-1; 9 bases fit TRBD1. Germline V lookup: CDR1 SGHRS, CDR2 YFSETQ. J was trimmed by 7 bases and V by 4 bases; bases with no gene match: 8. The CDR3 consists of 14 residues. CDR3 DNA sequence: TGCGCCAGCAGCACGCCGGGACAGGGATTTGAAGCTTTCTTT. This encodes CASSTPGQGFEAFF. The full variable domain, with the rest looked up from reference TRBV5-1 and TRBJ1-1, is KAGVTQTPRYLIKTRGQQVTLSCSPISGHRSVSWYQQTPGQGLQFLFEYFSETQRNKGNFPGRFSGRQFSNSRSEMNVSTLELGDSALYLCASSTPGQGFEAFFGQGTRLTVV.

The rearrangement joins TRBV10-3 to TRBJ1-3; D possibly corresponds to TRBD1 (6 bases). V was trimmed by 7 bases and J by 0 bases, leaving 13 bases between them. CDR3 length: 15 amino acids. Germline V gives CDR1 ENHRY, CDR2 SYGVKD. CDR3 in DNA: TGTGCCATCACGGCAGGGGTGAACTCTGGAAACACCATATATTTT. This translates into CAITAGVNSGNTIYF.

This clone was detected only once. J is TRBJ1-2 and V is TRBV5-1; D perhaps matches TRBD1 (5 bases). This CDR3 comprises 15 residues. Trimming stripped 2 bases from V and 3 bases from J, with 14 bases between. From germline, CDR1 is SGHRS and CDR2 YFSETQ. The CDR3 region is CASSFMGSGDYGYTF. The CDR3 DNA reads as TGCGCCAGCAGCTTTATGGGGTCGGGGGACTATGGCTACACCTTC.

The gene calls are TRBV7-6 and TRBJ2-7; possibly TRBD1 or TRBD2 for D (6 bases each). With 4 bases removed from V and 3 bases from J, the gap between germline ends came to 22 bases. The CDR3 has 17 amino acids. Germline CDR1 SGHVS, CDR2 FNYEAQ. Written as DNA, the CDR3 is TGTGCCAGCAGCTCTGTGGGAGGACAGACATCCTACTACGAGCAGTACTTC. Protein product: CASSSVGGQTSYYEQYF.

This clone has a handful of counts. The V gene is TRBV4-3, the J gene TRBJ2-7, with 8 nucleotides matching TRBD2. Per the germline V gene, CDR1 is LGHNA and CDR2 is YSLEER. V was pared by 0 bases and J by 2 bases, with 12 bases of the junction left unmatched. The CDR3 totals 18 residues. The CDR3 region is CASSQEAVAGGSPYEQYF. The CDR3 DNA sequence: TGCGCCAGCAGCCAAGAGGCTGTCGCGGGAGGTTCCCCCTACGAGCAGTACTTC.

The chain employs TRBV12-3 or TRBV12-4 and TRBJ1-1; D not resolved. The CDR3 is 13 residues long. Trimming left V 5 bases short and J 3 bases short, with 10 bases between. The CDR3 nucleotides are TGTGCCAGCAGTCCCCGGGTGGACACTGAAGCTTTCTTT. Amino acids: CASSPRVDTEAFF.

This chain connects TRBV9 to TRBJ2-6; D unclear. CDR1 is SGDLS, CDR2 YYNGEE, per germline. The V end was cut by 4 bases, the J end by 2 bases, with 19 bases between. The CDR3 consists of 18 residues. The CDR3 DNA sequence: TGTGCCAGCAGCCCCCCCTCCGGCTGGGCCCCTGGGGCCAACGTCCTGACTTTC. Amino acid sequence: CASSPPSGWAPGANVLTF.

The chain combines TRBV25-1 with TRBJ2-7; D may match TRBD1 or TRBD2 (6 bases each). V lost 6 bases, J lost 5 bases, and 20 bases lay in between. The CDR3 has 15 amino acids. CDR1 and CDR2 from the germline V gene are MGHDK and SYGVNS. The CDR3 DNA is TGTGCCAGCAGCCCGGCCCGGGGGCAGTCAGACGAGCAGTACTTC. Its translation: CASSPARGQSDEQYF.

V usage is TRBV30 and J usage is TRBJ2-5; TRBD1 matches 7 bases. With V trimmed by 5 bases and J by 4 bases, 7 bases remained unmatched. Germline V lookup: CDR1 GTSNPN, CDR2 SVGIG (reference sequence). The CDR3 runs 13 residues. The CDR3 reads CAWEAGGVETQYF. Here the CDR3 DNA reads TGTGCCTGGGAAGCAGGGGGTGTAGAGACCCAGTACTTC. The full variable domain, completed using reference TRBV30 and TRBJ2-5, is SQTIHQWPATLVQPVGSPLSLECTVEGTSNPNLYWYRQAAGRGLQLLFYSVGIGQISSEVPQNLSASRPQDRQFILSSKKLLLSDSGFYLCAWEAGGVETQYFGPGTRLLVL.

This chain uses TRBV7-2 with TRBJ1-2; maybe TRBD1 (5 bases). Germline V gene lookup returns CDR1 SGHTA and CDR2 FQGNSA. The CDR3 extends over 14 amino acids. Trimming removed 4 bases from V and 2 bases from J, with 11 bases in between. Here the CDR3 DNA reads TGTGCCAGCAGCTCGGGGACTGAGAACTATGGCTACACCTTC. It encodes CASSSGTENYGYTF.

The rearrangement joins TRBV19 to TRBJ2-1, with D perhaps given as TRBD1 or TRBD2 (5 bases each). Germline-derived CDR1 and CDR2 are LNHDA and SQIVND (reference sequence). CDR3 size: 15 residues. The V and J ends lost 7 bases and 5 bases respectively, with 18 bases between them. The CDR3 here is CASTGPWGSDNEQFF. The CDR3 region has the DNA TGTGCCAGTACCGGGCCCTGGGGGAGCGACAATGAGCAGTTCTTC.

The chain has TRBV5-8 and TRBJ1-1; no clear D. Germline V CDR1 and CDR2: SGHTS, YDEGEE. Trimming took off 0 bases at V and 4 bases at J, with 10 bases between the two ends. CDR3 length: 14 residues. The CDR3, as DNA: TGTGCCAGCAGCTTGGAGGTGGTGAGCACTGAAGCTTTCTTT. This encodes CASSLEVVSTEAFF. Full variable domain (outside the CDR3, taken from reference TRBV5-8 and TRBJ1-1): EAGVTQSPTHLIKTRGQQATLRCSPISGHTSVYWYQQALGLGLQFLLWYDEGEERNRGNFPPRFSGRQFPNYSSELNVNALELEDSALYLCASSLEVVSTEAFFGQGTRLTVV.

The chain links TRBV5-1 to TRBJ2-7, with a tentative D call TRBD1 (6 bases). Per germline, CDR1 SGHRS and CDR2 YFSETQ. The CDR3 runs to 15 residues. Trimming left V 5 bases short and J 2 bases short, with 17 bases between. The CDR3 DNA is TGCGCCAGCAGTTATAGACAGGAACCAACCTACGAGCAGTACTTC. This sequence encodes CASSYRQEPTYEQYF.

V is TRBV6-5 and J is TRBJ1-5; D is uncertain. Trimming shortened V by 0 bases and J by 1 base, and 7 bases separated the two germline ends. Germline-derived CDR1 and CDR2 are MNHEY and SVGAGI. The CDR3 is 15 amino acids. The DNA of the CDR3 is TGTGCCAGCAGTTACTCGAGTAGGAGCAATCAGCCCCAGCATTTT. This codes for CASSYSSRSNQPQHF.

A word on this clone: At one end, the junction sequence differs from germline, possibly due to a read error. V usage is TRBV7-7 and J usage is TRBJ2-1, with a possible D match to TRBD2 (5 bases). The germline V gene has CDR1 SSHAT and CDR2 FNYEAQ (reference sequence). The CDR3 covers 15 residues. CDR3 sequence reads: CASSLALGANNEQFF. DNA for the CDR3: TGTGCTAGCAGCTTAGCGCTGGGAGCGAACAATGAGCAGTTCTTC.